The next 9 T cell receptor beta chains were all read from a single sample in a study of early T cells in non-severe SARS-CoV-2 infection. One entry per CDR3 protein, called by TCRdb with MiXCR from the 5' RACE reads. The sample records tens of thousands of distinct CDR3 sequences, roughly 12% being singletons. Sample: whole blood. The origin of the receptors is an adult who was a healthcare worker with PCR-confirmed SARS-CoV-2 infection or an uninfected control (not recorded which).

At least ten counts were recorded for this clonotype. This rearrangement joins TRBV18 to TRBJ2-3; 10 bases fit TRBD2. V lost 2 bases to trimming and J lost 5 bases; unmatched junction nucleotides: 7. Germline-derived CDR1 and CDR2 are KGHSH and LQKENI. CDR3 length: 16 residues. The CDR3 sequence: CASSPWSGGAGDTQYF. The CDR3 DNA sequence: TGTGCCAGCTCACCATGGAGCGGGGGGGCCGGAGATACGCAGTATTTT.

The V and J genes are TRBV12-3 or TRBV12-4 and TRBJ2-1; D perhaps matches TRBD2 (6 bases). The CDR3 totals 16 residues. Trimming pared 2 bases from V and 4 bases from J, leaving 15 bases between. CDR3 protein: CASSLSGVFLYNEQFF. The CDR3 DNA sequence: TGTGCCAGCAGTTTATCGGGGGTCTTCCTTTACAATGAGCAGTTCTTC.

This clonotype was seen a handful of times. This chain uses TRBV30 with TRBJ2-5; 10 nucleotides agree with TRBD1. With 0 bases clipped from V and 6 bases from J, the junction kept 10 bases outside the gene matches. Germline loops: CDR1 GTSNPN, CDR2 SVGIG (reference sequence). The CDR3 loop spans 16 amino acids. The chain's CDR3 is CAWSVLGTGVSKTQYF. The CDR3 bases are TGTGCCTGGAGTGTACTTGGGACAGGGGTGTCCAAGACCCAGTACTTC.

Many counts were recorded for this clonotype. The chain recombines TRBV20-1 with TRBJ1-5; 8 positions match TRBD1. Trimming took 6 bases from V and 5 from J; bases not matched to a gene: 12. The CDR3 is 15 amino acids. Germline CDR1 DFQATT, CDR2 SNEGSKA (reference sequence). In DNA form, the CDR3 reads TGCAGTGCCATAAGCGGACAGGGCTATGATCAGCCCCAGCATTTT. Translation gives CSAISGQGYDQPQHF.

The gene calls are TRBV7-8 and TRBJ2-7; 8 nucleotides agree with TRBD1. V gave up 5 bases and J gave up 7 bases; unmatched junction bases: 10. Germline assignment: CDR1 SGHVS and CDR2 FQNEAQ. The CDR3 spans 14 residues. The CDR3 protein is CASSAGQGAREQYF. CDR3 bases: TGTGCCAGCAGCGCCGGGCAGGGGGCACGGGAGCAGTACTTC.

This clonotype was counted at least ten times. The chain has TRBV6-5 and TRBJ2-6, with D perhaps TRBD2 (7 bases). V lost 3 bases and J lost 0, with 15 bases in between. The CDR3 loop spans 18 amino acids. The germline V gene has CDR1 MNHEY and CDR2 SVGAGI. The CDR3 loop reads CASSYWGGQGSGANVLTF. CDR3 nucleotide sequence: TGTGCCAGCAGTTATTGGGGGGGCCAGGGCTCTGGGGCCAACGTCCTGACTTTC.

This clonotype was seen many times. CDR3 amino acids: CASSLGRENTEAFF. The CDR3 bases are TGTGCCAGCAGCTTAGGGAGGGAGAACACTGAAGCTTTCTTT. The J gene is TRBJ1-1, the V gene TRBV7-2; D not resolved. V was clipped by 1 base and J by 1 base, with 7 bases between them. Looked up from germline, CDR1 is SGHTA and CDR2 is FQGNSA. The CDR3 has 14 residues.

To note about this clonotype: A much bigger clone sits one base away, suggesting this may be a read error. The rearrangement uses TRBV11-2 and TRBJ2-1; 11 bases are shared with TRBD2. Germline assignment: CDR1 SGHAT and CDR2 FQNNGV. This CDR3 spans 18 amino acids. The CDR3 sequence is CASSPVGTSGTFYDEQFF. CDR3 DNA: TGTGCCAGCAGCCCAGTCGGGACTAGCGGAACTTTCTACGATGAGCAGTTCTTC. The whole variable domain, remainder taken from reference TRBV11-2 and TRBJ2-1, is EAGVAQSPRYKIIEKRQSVAFWCNPISGHATLYWYQQILGQGPKLLIQFQNNGVVDDSQLPKDRFSAERLKGVDSTLKIQPAKLEDSAVYLCASSPVGTSGTFYDEQFFGPGTRLTVL.

The CDR3 reads CSVEFGGETQYF. In DNA, the CDR3 is TGCAGCGTTGAGTTCGGGGGAGAGACCCAGTACTTC. This chain links TRBV29-1 with TRBJ2-5, with a possible D match to TRBD2 (6 bases). V was cut by 3 bases and J by 4 bases, with 9 bases left in between. The CDR3 has 12 amino acids. Looked up from germline, CDR1 is SQVTM and CDR2 is ANQGSEA. The full variable domain, with the rest looked up from reference TRBV29-1 and TRBJ2-5, is SAVISQKPSRDICQRGTSLTIQCQVDSQVTMMFWYRQQPGQSLTLIATANQGSEATYESGFVIDKFPISRPNLTFSTLTVSNMSPEDSSIYLCSVEFGGETQYFGPGTRLLVL.